This TCR beta chain was found in a study of T cells and Merkel cell carcinoma outcomes. Clones were sequenced by immunoSEQ multiplex PCR, and TCRdb holds only the in-frame ones, with some missing. There are 7,000 to 10,000 clones in the sample; roughly 80% occur only once, and 2% to 2.5% lies in the top ten. J lost 1 base, V lost 3 bases, and 3 bases had no gene match. This CDR3 is 14 amino acids long. CDR1 is SGDLS and CDR2 is YYNGEE in the germline V gene. V and J are TRBV9 and TRBJ2-5; 7 nucleotides match TRBD1. The TCR was taken from a human donor with Merkel cell carcinoma. The sample comprised tumor tissue from Merkel cell carcinoma. CDR3 sequence reads: CASSARQGQETQYF. The CDR3 DNA is TGTGCCAGCAGCGCCCGACAGGGCCAAGAGACCCAGTACTTC.